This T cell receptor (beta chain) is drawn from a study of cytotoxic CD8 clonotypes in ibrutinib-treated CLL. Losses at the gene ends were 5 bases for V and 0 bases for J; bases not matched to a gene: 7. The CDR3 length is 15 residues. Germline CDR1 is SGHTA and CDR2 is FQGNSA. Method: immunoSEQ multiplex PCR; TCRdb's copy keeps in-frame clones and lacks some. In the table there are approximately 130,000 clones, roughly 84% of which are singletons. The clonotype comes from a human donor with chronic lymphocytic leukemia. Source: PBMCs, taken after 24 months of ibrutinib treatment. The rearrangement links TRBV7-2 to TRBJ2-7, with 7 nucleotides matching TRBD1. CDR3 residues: CASSPSTGLSYEQYF. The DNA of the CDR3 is TGTGCCAGCAGCCCTTCGACAGGGCTCTCCTACGAGCAGTACTTC.